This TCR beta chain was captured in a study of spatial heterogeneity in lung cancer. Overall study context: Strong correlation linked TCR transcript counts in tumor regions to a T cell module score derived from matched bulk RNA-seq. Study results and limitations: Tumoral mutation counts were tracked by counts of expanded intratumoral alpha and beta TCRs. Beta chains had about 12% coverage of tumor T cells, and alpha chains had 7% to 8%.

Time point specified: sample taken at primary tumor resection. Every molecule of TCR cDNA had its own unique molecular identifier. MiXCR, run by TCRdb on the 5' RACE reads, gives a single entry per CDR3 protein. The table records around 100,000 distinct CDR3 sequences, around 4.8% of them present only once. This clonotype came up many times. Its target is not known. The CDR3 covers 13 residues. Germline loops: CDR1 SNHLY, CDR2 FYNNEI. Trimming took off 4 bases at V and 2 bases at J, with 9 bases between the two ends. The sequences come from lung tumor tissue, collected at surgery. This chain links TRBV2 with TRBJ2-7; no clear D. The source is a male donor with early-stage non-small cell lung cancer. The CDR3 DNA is TGTGCCAGCAGTGTGCTGGGGACCTACGAGCAGTACTTC. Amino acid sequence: CASSVLGTYEQYF.